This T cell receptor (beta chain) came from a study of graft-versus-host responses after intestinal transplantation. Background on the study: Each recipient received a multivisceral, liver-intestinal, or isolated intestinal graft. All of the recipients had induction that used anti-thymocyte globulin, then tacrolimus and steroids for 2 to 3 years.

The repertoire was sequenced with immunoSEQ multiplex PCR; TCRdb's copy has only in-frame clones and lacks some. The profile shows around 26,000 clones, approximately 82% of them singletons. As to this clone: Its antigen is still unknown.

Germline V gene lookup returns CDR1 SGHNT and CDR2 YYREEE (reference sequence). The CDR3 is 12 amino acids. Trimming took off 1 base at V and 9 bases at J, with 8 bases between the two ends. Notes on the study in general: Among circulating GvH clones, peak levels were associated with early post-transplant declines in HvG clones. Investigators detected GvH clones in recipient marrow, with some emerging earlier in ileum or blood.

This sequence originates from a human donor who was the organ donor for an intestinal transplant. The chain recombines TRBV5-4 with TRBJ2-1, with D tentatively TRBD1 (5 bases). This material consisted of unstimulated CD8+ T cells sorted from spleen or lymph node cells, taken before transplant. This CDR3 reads CASSLWGGEQFF. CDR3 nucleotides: TGTGCCAGCAGCTTGTGGGGCGGTGAGCAGTTCTTC.